Listed below are T cell receptor beta chains from one sample, sequenced in a study of T cells after yellow fever vaccination. MiXCR, applied by TCRdb to the 5' RACE reads, yields one record per CDR3 protein. The sample shows some 670,000 distinct CDR3 sequences, 10% to 15% of them seen only once. The sequences come from PBMCs, collected on the day of the yellow fever booster vaccination. The receptors come from a man in his thirties or forties who received the YFV17D yellow fever vaccine. The CDR3 runs from the conserved cysteine through the conserved F or W. D genes are given only for firm matches. Clone sizes are given selectively: once, few, many, or a class where the clone is expanded.

clone size	V gene	D gene	J gene	CDR3 DNA	CDR3 protein
few	TRBV29-1	NA	TRBJ2-5	TGCAGCGTTGACCGGACAGCACAAGAGACCCAGTACTTC	CSVDRTAQETQYF
NA	TRBV20-1	TRBD2	TRBJ2-3	TGCAGTGCTAGAACGGGACAGGGCGTAGCGGGAGGGATTACAGATACGCAGTATTTT	CSARTGQGVAGGITDTQYF
few	TRBV6-5	NA	TRBJ1-4	TGTGCCAGCAGTTACTCGATTTTGGAGACAAGGACCGGCAAACTGTTTTTT	CASSYSILETRTGKLFF
NA	TRBV5-1	NA	TRBJ1-4	TGCGCCAGCAGCTCCGGCGGGGGCTCGGGTGAAAAACTGTTTTTT	CASSSGGGSGEKLFF
NA	TRBV20-1	NA	TRBJ2-5	TGCAGTGCTAGTTCCCGTCAAGAGACCCAGTACTTC	CSASSRQETQYF
few	TRBV7-2	NA	TRBJ2-1	TGTGCCAGCAGCATGGACTATCTTGAGCAGTTCTTC	CASSMDYLEQFF
many	TRBV28	NA	TRBJ2-3	TGCGCCAGCAGCACAGTAACAGATACGCAGTATTTT	CASSTVTDTQYF
NA	TRBV6-2/TRBV6-3	TRBD2	TRBJ2-1	TGTGCCAGCAGTTACGACAGGACTAGCGTTCTTTATGAGCAGTTCTTC	CASSYDRTSVLYEQFF
NA	TRBV12-3/TRBV12-4	NA	TRBJ2-7	TGTGCCAGCAGTTTAAGGGGAGAGGGGCCCTACGAGCAGTACTTC	CASSLRGEGPYEQYF
many	TRBV28	NA	TRBJ2-7	TGTGCCAGCAGGGTTCAGGGATACGAGCAGTACTTC	CASRVQGYEQYF
few	TRBV11-3	NA	TRBJ2-1	TGTGCCAGCAGCCCTGACAGAAACAATGAGCAGTTCTTC	CASSPDRNNEQFF
many	TRBV6-5	NA	TRBJ2-1	TGTGCCAGCAGACCGACTAGAACTGGATATGAGCAGTTCTTC	CASRPTRTGYEQFF
NA	TRBV12-3/TRBV12-4	NA	TRBJ2-1	TGTGCCAGCAGTAGGATAAACAATGAGCAGTTCTTC	CASSRINNEQFF
many	TRBV7-2	NA	TRBJ2-7	TGTGCCAGCAGCTCAAACACCTACGAGCAGTACTTC	CASSSNTYEQYF
few	TRBV20-1	NA	TRBJ1-1	TGCAGTGTCTTCGGCCTACAGGGAGGCACTGAAGCTTTCTTT	CSVFGLQGGTEAFF
NA	TRBV19	TRBD2	TRBJ2-2	TGTGCCAGTAGTATTACTAGCGGGAGCACCGGGGAGCTGTTTTTT	CASSITSGSTGELFF
NA	TRBV24-1	NA	TRBJ1-2	TGTGCCACCAATTGCTACACCTTC	CATNCYTF
NA	TRBV27	NA	TRBJ2-7	TGTGCCAGCAGTTTAGGGGGACTGTTCGAGCAGTACTTC	CASSLGGLFEQYF
many	TRBV12-3/TRBV12-4	TRBD1	TRBJ1-1	TGTGCCAGCAGTTTAAGGGACAGGGGGTGGGGCACTGAAGCTTTCTTT	CASSLRDRGWGTEAFF
NA	TRBV3-1	NA	TRBJ2-2	TGTGCCAGCAGCCAACTAAACGCGAACACCGGGGAGCTGTTTTTT	CASSQLNANTGELFF
few	TRBV7-9	NA	TRBJ1-2	TGTGCCAGCAGCCCTGCTCTCTACGAACATGGCTACACCTTC	CASSPALYEHGYTF
NA	TRBV5-1	TRBD2	TRBJ2-4	TGCGCCAGCAGAGGACTAGGAAACATTCAGTACTTC	CASRGLGNIQYF
few	TRBV7-8	NA	TRBJ2-4	TGTGCCAGCAGCTTCGCGGGACAGATGGAAGAAAACATTCAGTACTTC	CASSFAGQMEENIQYF
few	TRBV6-1	TRBD2	TRBJ2-7	TGTGCCAGCAGTGAAGCGCGGGGGGGGCCTAAATACGAGCAGTACTTC	CASSEARGGPKYEQYF
NA	TRBV5-1	NA	TRBJ1-5	TGCGCCAGCAGCTTGATGGCGGATCAGCCCCAGCATTTT	CASSLMADQPQHF
NA	TRBV20-1	TRBD2	TRBJ2-3	TGCAGTGCTAGTGACCTAGCGGGGAATACGCAGTATTTT	CSASDLAGNTQYF
NA	TRBV10-2	TRBD1	TRBJ1-2	TGCGCCAGCAGCAGGGGGCCGTCCTATGGCTACACCTTC	CASSRGPSYGYTF
few	TRBV24-1	NA	TRBJ2-1	TGTGCCACCAGTGACCACCCTCCGGGTAATGAGCAGTTCTTC	CATSDHPPGNEQFF
NA	TRBV9	TRBD1	TRBJ2-5	TGTGCCAGCAGCGTAGCTCAGGGGGCCTGGGGCCCACAAGAGACCCAGTACTTC	CASSVAQGAWGPQETQYF
NA	TRBV29-1	NA	TRBJ1-2	TGCAGCGGGGCTACCGGGACACCGAACTATGGCTACACCTTC	CSGATGTPNYGYTF
few	TRBV20-1	TRBD2	TRBJ2-3	TGCAGTGCTAGAGAGTGGACTAGCGGGGTCGGGGCAGATACGCAGTATTTT	CSAREWTSGVGADTQYF